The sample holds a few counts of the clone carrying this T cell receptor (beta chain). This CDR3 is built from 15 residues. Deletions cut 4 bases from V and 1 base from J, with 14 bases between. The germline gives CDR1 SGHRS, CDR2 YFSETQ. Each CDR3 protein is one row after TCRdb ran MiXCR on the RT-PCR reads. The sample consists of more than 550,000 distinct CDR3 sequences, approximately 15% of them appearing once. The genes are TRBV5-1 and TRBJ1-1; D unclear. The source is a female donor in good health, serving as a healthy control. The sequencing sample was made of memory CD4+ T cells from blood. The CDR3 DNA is TGCGCCAGCAGCCCGGCGTCGGTTGAGAACACTGAAGCTTTCTTT. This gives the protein CASSPASVENTEAFF.